This record looks at one T cell receptor beta chain sequence and its context. Sequence at one end of the junction differs from germline and may be a read error. The method was immunoSEQ multiplex PCR; TCRdb's version includes in-frame clones alone and lacks a portion of them. The data show 150,000 or so clones, with roughly four fifths seen just once and 13% to 15% held by the top ten. This record belongs to a study of blood T cell repertoires in COVID-19. Germline-derived CDR1 and CDR2 are LGHNA and YSLEER. The CDR3 loop spans 13 amino acids. Sequencing input: peripheral blood. The source of this sequence is a human donor with acute or convalescent COVID-19. The donor label of this sample is uncertain. The chain links TRBV4-3 to TRBJ2-1; D is uncertain. The CDR3 here is CASSQDTLAHGVF. The CDR3 region has the DNA TGCGCCAGCAGCCAAGATACCCTTGCTCATGGAGTCTTC.